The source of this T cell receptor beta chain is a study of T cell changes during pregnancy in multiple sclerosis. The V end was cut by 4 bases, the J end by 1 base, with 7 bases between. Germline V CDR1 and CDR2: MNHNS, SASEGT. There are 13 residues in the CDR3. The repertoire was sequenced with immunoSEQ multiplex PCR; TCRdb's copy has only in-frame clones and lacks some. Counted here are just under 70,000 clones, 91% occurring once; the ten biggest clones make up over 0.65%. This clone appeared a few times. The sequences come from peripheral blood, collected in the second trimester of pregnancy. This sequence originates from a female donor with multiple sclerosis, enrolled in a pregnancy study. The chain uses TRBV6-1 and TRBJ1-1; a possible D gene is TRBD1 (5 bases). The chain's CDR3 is CASSAQGNTEAFF. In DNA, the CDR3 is TGTGCCAGCAGTGCCCAGGGGAACACTGAAGCTTTCTTT.